These 32 T cell receptor beta chains share one sample of origin, sequenced in a study of cytomegalovirus exposure and HLA in healthy donors. The PCR contained 60 Vbeta and 13 Jbeta primers. Data came from immunoSEQ multiplex PCR; TCRdb stores just in-frame clones and leaves some out. The sample carries approximately 300,000 clones, roughly 86% recorded once. Sequencing was carried out using PBMCs. The receptors were sampled from a woman aged 40 to 50 in good health and CMV-seropositive.

The chain recombines TRBV20-1 with TRBJ2-7; D might be TRBD2 (5 bases). Germline CDR1 and CDR2: DFQATT and SNEGSKA (reference sequence). The CDR3 length is 10 residues. Trimming stripped 6 bases from V and 3 bases from J, with 6 bases between. The CDR3 loop reads CSARDYEQYF. In DNA form, the CDR3 reads TGCAGTGCGAGGGACTACGAGCAGTACTTC.

The chain carries TRBV7-9 and TRBJ2-1; 7 nucleotides agree with TRBD1. The CDR3 is 16 residues long. Germline-derived CDR1 and CDR2 are SEHNR and FQNEAQ (reference sequence). V shed 1 base, J shed 7 bases, and the junction held 10 bases outside the gene matches. In DNA, the CDR3 is TGTGCCAGCAGCTTAGTGGGAACAGGGGAGTTGAATGAGCAGTTCTTC. Its translation: CASSLVGTGELNEQFF.

The table lists this clone with a count of one. The chain links TRBV11-3 to TRBJ2-7; TRBD1 aligns across 10 bases. Trimming removed 5 bases from V and 4 bases from J; junction bases left unmatched: 5. The CDR3 totals 14 residues. Looked up from germline, CDR1 is SGHNT and CDR2 is YENEEA. The DNA for the CDR3 is TGTGCCAGCAGCCGGACAGGGGGGATTTACGAGCAGTACTTC. It translates to CASSRTGGIYEQYF.

V is TRBV6-5 and J is TRBJ2-7; tentative D call: TRBD1 (5 bases). Trimming took off 0 bases at V and 3 bases at J, with 15 bases between the two ends. The CDR3 length is 16 residues. From germline, CDR1 is MNHEY and CDR2 SVGAGI. For the CDR3, the DNA is TGTGCCAGCAGTTACTCGAATTTTCAGGGAAACTACGAGCAGTACTTC. This translates into CASSYSNFQGNYEQYF.

The V and J genes are TRBV19 and TRBJ2-7, with 7 bases aligning to TRBD1. From germline, CDR1 is LNHDA and CDR2 SQIVND (reference sequence). The CDR3 loop spans 15 amino acids. Unmatched junction bases numbered 11, after V lost 6 bases and J lost 3 bases. Here the CDR3 reads CASRRERQGNYEQYF. CDR3 DNA: TGTGCCAGTAGAAGAGAGAGACAGGGAAACTACGAGCAGTACTTC.

For the CDR3, the DNA is TGCAGCGTTGGTACCCCCAGCTATGGCTACACCTTC. Translation: CSVGTPSYGYTF. The chain employs TRBV29-1 and TRBJ1-2; D remains unclear. The CDR3 sequence is 12 residues long. Per germline, CDR1 SQVTM and CDR2 ANQGSEA. With 4 bases removed from V and 4 bases from J, the gap between germline ends came to 10 bases. The full variable domain, rest sourced from reference TRBV29-1 and TRBJ1-2, is SAVISQKPSRDICQRGTSLTIQCQVDSQVTMMFWYRQQPGQSLTLIATANQGSEATYESGFVIDKFPISRPNLTFSTLTVSNMSPEDSSIYLCSVGTPSYGYTFGSGTRLTVV.

This clone was counted a single time. The chain combines TRBV5-4 with TRBJ1-6; D is unclear. The CDR3 sequence is 16 residues long. Germline V CDR1 and CDR2: SGHNT, YYREEE (reference sequence). Trimming took off 2 bases at V and 5 bases at J, with 14 bases between the two ends. The CDR3 bases are TGTGCCAGCAGCTTATCCTTGGGCAGAAATAATTCACCCCTCCACTTT. Protein: CASSLSLGRNNSPLHF.

The V and J genes are TRBV6-1 and TRBJ2-6; D not certain. This CDR3 region has 14 residues. Trimming removed 7 bases at V and 1 base at J, with 8 bases between. Germline V lookup: CDR1 MNHNS, CDR2 SASEGT. The CDR3 DNA reads as TGTGCCAGCACACAGCTTTCTGGGGCCAACGTCCTGACTTTC. This codes for CASTQLSGANVLTF.

The rearrangement joins TRBV28 to TRBJ2-3, with 10 bases identical to TRBD2. The CDR3 spans 15 residues. With V trimmed by 4 bases and J by 4 bases, 5 bases remained unmatched. Per germline, CDR1 MDHEN and CDR2 SYDVKM. In DNA form, the CDR3 reads TGTGCCAGCAGTTCTAAAGCGGGAGGGCCAGATACGCAGTATTTT. This translates into CASSSKAGGPDTQYF.

V and J are TRBV6-5 and TRBJ1-4; D may be TRBD1 (5 bases). Germline lookup yields CDR1 MNHEY and CDR2 SVGAGI. V was pared by 0 bases and J by 7 bases, with 15 bases between. The CDR3 runs to 16 residues. CDR3 coding DNA: TGTGCCAGCAGTTACTCGCCGTCCAGGGCCCGTGAAAAACTGTTTTTT. Translation: CASSYSPSRAREKLFF.

This clone showed up just once. V is TRBV6-5 and J is TRBJ2-1; D perhaps matches TRBD2 (5 bases). The germline V and J ends were trimmed by 0 bases and 8 bases, with 8 bases remaining between them. The CDR3 covers 13 residues. Germline V CDR1 and CDR2: MNHEY, SVGAGI. CDR3 sequence: CASSYSPSYEQFF. Written as DNA, the CDR3 is TGTGCCAGCAGTTACTCTCCTAGCTATGAGCAGTTCTTC.

The rearrangement uses TRBV6-5 and TRBJ1-1; weak D call: TRBD1 (5 bases). Trimming removed 2 bases at V and 5 bases at J, with 9 bases between. Germline V lookup: CDR1 MNHEY, CDR2 SVGAGI. The length of the CDR3 is 13 residues. The CDR3 loop reads CASSYTQGTEAFF. The CDR3 DNA reads TGTGCCAGCAGTTACACGCAGGGTACTGAAGCTTTCTTT.

This clone was counted a few times. V and J are TRBV7-3 and TRBJ1-2; no reliable D call. The CDR3 is made up of 12 amino acids. The germline V gene has CDR1 SGHTA and CDR2 FQGTGA. V lost 2 bases to trimming and J lost 5 bases, with 6 bases between them. The CDR3 loop is CASSLDGYGYTF. The CDR3 DNA is TGTGCCAGCAGCTTAGACGGGTATGGCTACACCTTC.

In nucleotides, the CDR3 is TGTGCCAGTCACTGGACAGCCAATGAGCAGTTCTTC. Translating it yields CASHWTANEQFF. The chain couples TRBV28 to TRBJ2-1; D is perhaps TRBD1 (6 bases). The CDR3 is 12 residues long. Trimming cost V 9 bases and J 6 bases, with 12 bases left between them. CDR1 and CDR2 (germline): MDHEN, SYDVKM.

The chain combines TRBV5-4 with TRBJ2-1, with 7 bases aligning to TRBD2. This CDR3 is 13 amino acids long. Germline CDR1 and CDR2: SGHNT and YYREEE (reference sequence). With 4 bases clipped from V and 9 bases from J, the junction kept 7 bases outside the gene matches. The CDR3 DNA follows: TGTGCCAGCAGCCCCGGACTAGACCGTGAGCAGTTCTTC. Protein: CASSPGLDREQFF.

The chain employs TRBV27 and TRBJ1-5; 9 positions agree with TRBD1. V lost 1 base and J lost 0; bases outside the gene matches: 4. Per the germline V gene, CDR1 is MNHEY and CDR2 is SMNVEV (reference sequence). CDR3 length equals 17 residues. The CDR3 nucleotides are TGTGCCAGCAGTTTATACGGGACAGGGTATAGCAATCAGCCCCAGCATTTT. Its translation: CASSLYGTGYSNQPQHF.

This chain uses TRBV6-1 with TRBJ1-2, with TRBD1 as a possible D gene (5 bases). Germline CDR1 is MNHNS and CDR2 is SASEGT. The CDR3 is 15 amino acids. V gave up 8 bases and J gave up 6 bases, with 22 bases separating them. CDR3 coding DNA: TGTGCCAGCCAACCCCGGGACTCGGGAACGAATGGCTACACCTTC. This encodes CASQPRDSGTNGYTF.

This clone appeared a few times. CDR3 in DNA: TGTGCCAGCAGCCCCTGGGGTTCAGGGAGGGGCTACACCTTC. Its translation is CASSPWGSGRGYTF. V and J are TRBV5-6 and TRBJ1-2, with D possibly matching TRBD1 (5 bases). V was clipped by 4 bases and J by 8 bases, with 18 bases between them. This CDR3 spans 14 amino acids. Germline CDR1 and CDR2: SGHDT and YYEEEE.

CDR3 nucleotide sequence: TGTGCCAGCTCGGGAGGGGCATCTAACTATGGCTACACCTTC. Protein product: CASSGGASNYGYTF. The chain employs TRBV18 and TRBJ1-2, with D possibly TRBD1 on 5 matching bases. The CDR3 length is 14 residues. With 6 bases removed from V and 0 bases from J, the gap between germline ends came to 11 bases. Germline lookup yields CDR1 KGHSH and CDR2 LQKENI.

This rearrangement joins TRBV5-4 to TRBJ2-7; TRBD2 matches 7 bases. The CDR3 has 15 residues. Germline trimming cut 0 bases from V and 6 bases from J; bases unmatched to any gene: 9. Looked up from germline, CDR1 is SGHNT and CDR2 is YYREEE (reference sequence). CDR3 protein: CASSLAERDQGEQYF. CDR3 bases: TGTGCCAGCAGCTTGGCAGAGCGGGACCAAGGCGAGCAGTACTTC.

The rearrangement uses TRBV19 and TRBJ2-7; 10 nucleotides agree with TRBD2. There are 17 residues in the CDR3. CDR1 and CDR2 from the germline V gene are LNHDA and SQIVND (reference sequence). Losses at the gene ends were 5 bases for V and 6 bases for J; bases not matched to a gene: 16. DNA of the CDR3: TGTGCCAGTAGTCTTTGGGGTTCTAGCGGGAGTATGGGCGAGCAGTACTTC. Residues: CASSLWGSSGSMGEQYF.

A few counts support this clone. V gene TRBV7-2 combines with J gene TRBJ2-7; 9 nucleotides match TRBD2. The V gene's germline CDR1 is SGHTA and CDR2 FQGNSA. The junction had 8 bases not matched to a gene; V was cut back by 4 bases and J by 4 bases. This CDR3 is 15 amino acids long. CDR3 sequence (DNA): TGTGCCAGCAGCTCCTTAGCGGGAGTGGGGTACGAGCAGTACTTC. Protein product: CASSSLAGVGYEQYF. Filled out from reference TRBV7-2 and TRBJ2-7, the complete variable domain reads GAGVSQSPSNKVTEKGKDVELRCDPISGHTALYWYRQSLGQGLEFLIYFQGNSAPDKSGLPSDRFSAERTGGSVSTLTIQRTQQEDSAVYLCASSSLAGVGYEQYFGPGTRLTVT.

This chain links TRBV27 with TRBJ2-1; D is possibly TRBD2 (5 bases). The V end lost 0 bases, the J end lost 7 bases, and 16 bases lay between the germline ends. In germline, CDR1 is MNHEY, CDR2 SMNVEV (reference sequence). The CDR3 consists of 16 residues. The CDR3 region is CASSLSRAAPGNEQFF. In DNA, the CDR3 is TGTGCCAGCAGTTTATCGCGAGCGGCCCCGGGGAATGAGCAGTTCTTC.

The chain couples TRBV29-1 to TRBJ2-3; TRBD2 agrees at 11 bases. This CDR3 is built from 15 residues. Unmatched junction bases numbered 10, after V lost 7 bases and J lost 4 bases. From germline, CDR1 is SQVTM and CDR2 ANQGSEA. CDR3 sequence: CSANTPSGRPDTQYF. CDR3 nucleotide sequence: TGCAGCGCCAATACACCTAGCGGGAGGCCAGATACGCAGTATTTT.

V and J are TRBV18 and TRBJ2-3; TRBD1 aligns across 7 bases. This CDR3 has 15 amino acids. Unmatched junction bases numbered 8, after V lost 3 bases and J lost 5 bases. Germline CDR1 and CDR2: KGHSH and LQKENI. The CDR3 region has the DNA TGTGCCAGCTCACCCTCCGGGACAGAAAGAGATACGCAGTATTTT. Protein product: CASSPSGTERDTQYF.

This chain joins TRBV15 and TRBJ1-5; TRBD1 might be the D (6 bases). Germline values: CDR1 LNHNV, CDR2 YYDKDF (reference sequence). V lost 0 bases, J lost 6 bases, and 15 bases lay in between. The CDR3 length is 16 residues. Here the CDR3 DNA reads TGTGCCACCAGCAGAGATCGGGGGGCGCTAGGTCAGCCCCAGCATTTT. This gives the protein CATSRDRGALGQPQHF.

This sequence joins TRBV2 and TRBJ2-3; 8 bases agree with TRBD2. The CDR3 is 16 residues long. V shed 7 bases, J shed 1 base, and the junction held 10 bases outside the gene matches. CDR1 and CDR2 (germline): SNHLY, FYNNEI. The CDR3 region is CASTEVGTRGTDTQYF. The DNA for the CDR3 is TGTGCCAGCACTGAGGTTGGGACTAGAGGCACAGATACGCAGTATTTT.

This rearrangement joins TRBV4-1 to TRBJ1-2; a possible D gene is TRBD1 (5 bases). In germline, CDR1 is MGHRA, CDR2 YSYEKL. This CDR3 has 18 amino acids. Trimming shortened V by 0 bases and J by 4 bases, and 21 bases separated the two germline ends. The CDR3 nucleotides read TGCGCCAGCAGCCAAGACCCGGCTGGGGGAGGGGCCATCTATGGCTACACCTTC. Translated, it gives CASSQDPAGGGAIYGYTF.

This chain joins TRBV30 and TRBJ2-1; 9 positions agree with TRBD2. With V trimmed by 2 bases and J by 8 bases, 7 bases remained unmatched. The CDR3 runs 14 residues. CDR1 and CDR2 from the germline V gene are GTSNPN and SVGIG (reference sequence). Here the CDR3 DNA reads TGTGCCTGGAGTCGACTAGCGGAGTATGATGAGCAGTTCTTC. Protein sequence: CAWSRLAEYDEQFF.

V gene TRBV28 combines with J gene TRBJ2-3; TRBD2 matches 7 bases. The CDR3 has 15 residues. The germline V gene encodes CDR1 MDHEN and CDR2 SYDVKM. V shed 3 bases and J 3 bases; nucleotides not matched to a gene: 6. Here the CDR3 reads CASSLSGLPTDTQYF. CDR3 in DNA: TGTGCCAGCAGTTTGTCGGGACTACCTACAGATACGCAGTATTTT. Using reference TRBV28 and TRBJ2-3 for the parts outside the CDR3, the full variable domain is DVKVTQSSRYLVKRTGEKVFLECVQDMDHENMFWYRQDPGLGLRLIYFSYDVKMKEKGDIPEGYSVSREKKERFSLILESASTNQTSMYLCASSLSGLPTDTQYFGPGTRLTVL.

The chain carries TRBV25-1 and TRBJ2-7, with D unclear. V was shortened by 3 bases and J by 6 bases, with 12 bases between the two germline ends. This CDR3 is 13 amino acids long. CDR1 MGHDK and CDR2 SYGVNS come from the germline V gene. CDR3 amino acids: CASSDRAPAEQYF. In DNA form, the CDR3 reads TGTGCCAGCAGTGATAGAGCCCCCGCCGAGCAGTACTTC.

This chain links TRBV11-3 with TRBJ2-1; TRBD2 matches at 7 bases. Germline CDR1 SGHNT, CDR2 YENEEA. This CDR3 is 17 amino acids long. The V segment lost 5 bases and the J segment 8 bases; nucleotides outside the gene matches: 18. In DNA, the CDR3 is TGTGCCAGCAGCCAGGCGGCTAGCGGAATCCTGGGCCATGAGCAGTTCTTC. Translation: CASSQAASGILGHEQFF.